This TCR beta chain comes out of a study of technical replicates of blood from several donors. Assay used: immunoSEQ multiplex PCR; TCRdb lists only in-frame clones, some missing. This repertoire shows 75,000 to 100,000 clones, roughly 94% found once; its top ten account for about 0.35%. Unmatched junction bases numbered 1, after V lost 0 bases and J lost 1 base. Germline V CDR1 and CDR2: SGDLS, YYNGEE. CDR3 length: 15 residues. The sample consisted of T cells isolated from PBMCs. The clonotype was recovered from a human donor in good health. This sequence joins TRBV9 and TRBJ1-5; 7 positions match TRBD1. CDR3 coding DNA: TGTGCCAGCAGCGTAGCGGGACAGAGCAATCAGCCCCAGCATTTT. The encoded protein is CASSVAGQSNQPQHF.